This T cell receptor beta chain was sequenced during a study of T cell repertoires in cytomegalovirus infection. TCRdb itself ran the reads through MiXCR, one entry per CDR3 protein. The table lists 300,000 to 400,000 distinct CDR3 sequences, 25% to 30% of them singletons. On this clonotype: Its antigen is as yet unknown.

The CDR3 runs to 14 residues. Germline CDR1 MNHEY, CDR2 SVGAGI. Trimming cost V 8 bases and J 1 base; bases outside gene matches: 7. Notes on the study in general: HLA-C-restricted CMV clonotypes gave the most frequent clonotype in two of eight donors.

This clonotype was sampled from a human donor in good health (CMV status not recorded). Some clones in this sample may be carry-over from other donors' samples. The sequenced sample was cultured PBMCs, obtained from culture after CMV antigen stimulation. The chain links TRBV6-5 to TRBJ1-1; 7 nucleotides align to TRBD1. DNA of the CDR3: TGTGCCAGCGGGGGAGGGACAGCGAACACTGAAGCTTTCTTT. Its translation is CASGGGTANTEAFF.